A single sample is the source of the 6 T cell receptor beta chains below, sequenced in a study of response to subunit inactivated influenza vaccine. TCRdb redid the calling of the RT-PCR reads with MiXCR, one entry per CDR3 protein. The sample records 500,000 to 750,000 distinct CDR3 sequences, about 14% being singletons. Sequenced material: PBMCs from blood, taken about 13 days after vaccination. These receptor sequences come from a man in his fifties or sixties who received an inactivated influenza vaccine.

This clonotype occurred a few times. This rearrangement joins TRBV7-9 to TRBJ1-2, with 8 bases that match TRBD1. CDR1 and CDR2 (germline): SEHNR, FQNEAQ (reference sequence). The CDR3 has 15 residues. J gave up 4 bases and V 1 base, and 5 bases lay outside the gene matches. CDR3 amino acids: CASSLGTGLSYGYTF. CDR3 sequence (DNA): TGTGCCAGCAGCTTAGGGACAGGGCTGAGCTATGGCTACACCTTC.

This rearrangement joins TRBV5-1 to TRBJ2-2; 11 positions match TRBD2. There are 19 residues in the CDR3. With 0 bases clipped from V and 1 base from J, the junction kept 8 bases outside the gene matches. CDR1 and CDR2 from the germline V gene are SGHRS and YFSETQ. The CDR3 spells CASSLGSLGLAGNTGELFF. In DNA form, the CDR3 reads TGCGCCAGCAGCTTGGGATCTTTAGGACTAGCGGGGAACACCGGGGAGCTGTTTTTT.

At least ten counts were recorded for this clonotype. This chain links TRBV3-1 with TRBJ1-4; D is undetermined. Germline lookup yields CDR1 LGHDT and CDR2 YNNKEL (reference sequence). Trimming left V 4 bases short and J 8 bases short, with 14 bases between. The CDR3 has 14 amino acids. The CDR3 nucleotides are TGTGCCAGCAGCCCCCCCGCCGCCGGGGAAAAACTGTTTTTT. Encoded protein: CASSPPAAGEKLFF.

The V call is TRBV18, the J call TRBJ2-1; 9 positions agree with TRBD1. CDR1 and CDR2 from the germline V gene are KGHSH and LQKENI. V lost 6 bases, J lost 6 bases, and 9 bases stayed unmatched. The CDR3 extends over 15 amino acids. The CDR3 protein is CASSAGTGPPNEQFF. In DNA form, the CDR3 reads TGTGCCAGCTCGGCCGGGACAGGGCCTCCCAATGAGCAGTTCTTC.

The rearrangement links TRBV7-9 to TRBJ2-1; tentative D call: TRBD1 (5 bases). The germline V gene has CDR1 SEHNR and CDR2 FQNEAQ (reference sequence). The CDR3 length is 14 residues. Trimming removed 1 base at V and 5 bases at J, with 9 bases between. In DNA, the CDR3 is TGTGCCAGCAGCTTAGACGTGGGGCACAATGAGCAGTTCTTC. Its protein product is CASSLDVGHNEQFF.

This rearrangement joins TRBV2 to TRBJ1-1; D call uncertain. Between the trimmed V and J ends, which lost 3 bases and 0 bases, there was a span of 8 bases. The CDR3 runs to 14 residues. From germline, CDR1 is SNHLY and CDR2 FYNNEI. The CDR3 nucleotides read TGTGCCAGCAGTGAGGGCACGATGAACACTGAAGCTTTCTTT. Residues: CASSEGTMNTEAFF.